Listed below are T cell receptor beta chains from one sample, sequenced in a study of CD8+ T cells in alopecia areata. Repertoires were generated with immunoSEQ multiplex PCR, while TCRdb's copy carries only in-frame clones and drops some. The sample holds about 290,000 clones, about three fifths seen once. Source: CD4+ T cells sorted from blood, taken at week 24, from a patient treated with tofacitinib. Receptors originate from a human donor with alopecia areata. Both conserved end residues are part of each CDR3. A D gene is named only where the DNA matches it firmly. The size entry is marked missing in some rows and otherwise reads once, few, many or a size class.

j_call: TRBJ2-4
v_call: TRBV7-8
clone_size: .
cdr3_length: 14
d_call: TRBD2
cdr3_nt: TGTGCCAGCAGCCCGAGACTAGCGGCCGACATTCAGTACTTC
cdr3_aa: CASSPRLAADIQYF

j_call: TRBJ1-4
v_call: TRBV29-1
clone_size: few
cdr3_length: 13
d_call: TRBD1
cdr3_nt: TGCAGCGTTACCGGGACAGAGAATGAAAAACTGTTTTTT
cdr3_aa: CSVTGTENEKLFF

j_call: TRBJ2-5
v_call: TRBV7-9
clone_size: .
cdr3_length: 13
d_call: TRBD1
cdr3_nt: TGTGCCAGCAGCGACAGGGGGCGGGAGACCCAGTACTTC
cdr3_aa: CASSDRGRETQYF

j_call: TRBJ1-2
v_call: TRBV7-2
clone_size: .
cdr3_length: 15
d_call: .
cdr3_nt: TGTGCCAGCAGCCCGAGTGGGACGTCTAACTATGGCTACACCTTC
cdr3_aa: CASSPSGTSNYGYTF

j_call: TRBJ2-1
v_call: TRBV5-6
clone_size: .
cdr3_length: 14
d_call: .
cdr3_nt: TGTGCCAGCAGCTTGGCAGCCCCCGTCAATGAGCAGTTCTTC
cdr3_aa: CASSLAAPVNEQFF

j_call: TRBJ1-2
v_call: TRBV18
clone_size: .
cdr3_length: 13
d_call: .
cdr3_nt: TGTGCCAGCTCACCGAGCGGGGAAGATGGCTACACCTTC
cdr3_aa: CASSPSGEDGYTF

j_call: TRBJ2-7
v_call: TRBV6-1
clone_size: .
cdr3_length: 15
d_call: .
cdr3_nt: TGTGCCAGCGGCCTTCCCGGACTTGCCTCCTACGAGCAGTACTTC
cdr3_aa: CASGLPGLASYEQYF

j_call: TRBJ1-6
v_call: TRBV29-1
clone_size: few
cdr3_length: 13
d_call: TRBD1
cdr3_nt: TGCAGCGTCAAGGACAGGATAAGGGCGCCCCTCCACTTT
cdr3_aa: CSVKDRIRAPLHF

j_call: TRBJ2-7
v_call: TRBV13
clone_size: .
cdr3_length: 17
d_call: .
cdr3_nt: TGTGCCAGCAGCTTAGGCCTATGGGCAGGCGGCTCCTACGAGCAGTACTTC
cdr3_aa: CASSLGLWAGGSYEQYF

j_call: TRBJ1-1
v_call: TRBV30
clone_size: .
cdr3_length: 14
d_call: .
cdr3_nt: TGTGCCTGGAGTGTACGTGGTTTTAACACTGAAGCTTTCTTT
cdr3_aa: CAWSVRGFNTEAFF

j_call: TRBJ2-3
v_call: TRBV4-1
clone_size: few
cdr3_length: 16
d_call: TRBD1
cdr3_nt: TGCGCCAGCAGCCAATCTCGACAGGGGGTATTAGATACGCAGTATTTT
cdr3_aa: CASSQSRQGVLDTQYF

j_call: TRBJ2-5
v_call: TRBV7-2
clone_size: few
cdr3_length: 15
d_call: TRBD2
cdr3_nt: TGTGCCAGCAGCTTAAGTCTAGCGGGGGGAGAGACCCAGTACTTC
cdr3_aa: CASSLSLAGGETQYF

j_call: TRBJ2-3
v_call: TRBV30
clone_size: .
cdr3_length: 13
d_call: .
cdr3_nt: TGTGCCTGGAGTGTACGGGGCACAGATACGCAGTATTTT
cdr3_aa: CAWSVRGTDTQYF

j_call: TRBJ1-2
v_call: TRBV2
clone_size: .
cdr3_length: 14
d_call: TRBD1
cdr3_nt: TGTGCCAGCAGCCGAGGGGGGACAGCGGATGGCTACACCTTC
cdr3_aa: CASSRGGTADGYTF

j_call: TRBJ2-1
v_call: TRBV7-2
clone_size: .
cdr3_length: 17
d_call: TRBD2
cdr3_nt: TGTGCCAGCAGCTTAGATGGGCTAGCGGAATCCTACAATGAGCAGTTCTTC
cdr3_aa: CASSLDGLAESYNEQFF

j_call: TRBJ2-3
v_call: TRBV4-3
clone_size: .
cdr3_length: 16
d_call: TRBD1
cdr3_nt: TGCGCCAGCAGCCAAGATTGGGCAGGGGGAGAAGATACGCAGTATTTT
cdr3_aa: CASSQDWAGGEDTQYF

j_call: TRBJ2-5
v_call: TRBV10-3
clone_size: .
cdr3_length: 14
d_call: .
cdr3_nt: TGTGCCATCAGTGAGGGACGGGGAAGGGAGACCCAGTACTTC
cdr3_aa: CAISEGRGRETQYF

j_call: TRBJ2-2
v_call: TRBV5-1
clone_size: .
cdr3_length: 13
d_call: .
cdr3_nt: TGCGCCAGCAGCTTTAGCGGCACCGGGGAGCTGTTTTTT
cdr3_aa: CASSFSGTGELFF

j_call: TRBJ2-7
v_call: TRBV9
clone_size: .
cdr3_length: 13
d_call: .
cdr3_nt: TGTGCCAGCAGCGTCGCGCGTGTCTACGAGCAGTACTTC
cdr3_aa: CASSVARVYEQYF

j_call: TRBJ1-4
v_call: TRBV4-1
clone_size: .
cdr3_length: 16
d_call: .
cdr3_nt: TGCGCCAGCAGCCGCCCAACCCGGGGGACTAATGAAAAACTGTTTTTT
cdr3_aa: CASSRPTRGTNEKLFF

j_call: TRBJ2-3
v_call: TRBV5-1
clone_size: .
cdr3_length: 18
d_call: TRBD2
cdr3_nt: TGCGCCAGCAGCTCGGGGACCGGGACTAGCGGCAGCACAGATACGCAGTATTTT
cdr3_aa: CASSSGTGTSGSTDTQYF

j_call: TRBJ2-5
v_call: TRBV5-6
clone_size: few
cdr3_length: 11
d_call: .
cdr3_nt: TGTGCCAGCAGCCGAGGGGAGACCCAGTACTTC
cdr3_aa: CASSRGETQYF

j_call: TRBJ2-1
v_call: TRBV9
clone_size: .
cdr3_length: 14
d_call: TRBD1
cdr3_nt: TGTGCCAGCACCCGGGGACAGCCTTACAATGAGCAGTTCTTC
cdr3_aa: CASTRGQPYNEQFF

j_call: TRBJ2-4
v_call: TRBV25-1
clone_size: once
cdr3_length: 11
d_call: TRBD2
cdr3_nt: TGTGCCAGCAGTAGCGGGACCTCTCGGTACTTC
cdr3_aa: CASSSGTSRYF

j_call: TRBJ1-5
v_call: TRBV30
clone_size: .
cdr3_length: 13
d_call: .
cdr3_nt: TGTGCCTGGAGTCCTAGGGGAGCCCAGCCCCAGCATTTT
cdr3_aa: CAWSPRGAQPQHF

j_call: TRBJ1-1
v_call: TRBV30
clone_size: once
cdr3_length: 14
d_call: .
cdr3_nt: TGTGCCTGGGGCGATGTTTTAGGAAACACTGAAGCTTTCTTT
cdr3_aa: CAWGDVLGNTEAFF

j_call: TRBJ1-4
v_call: TRBV30
clone_size: .
cdr3_length: 19
d_call: .
cdr3_nt: TGTGCCTGGAGTTTCGTTAGGGGGAATGGCCCCGCAACTAATGAAAAACTGTTTTTT
cdr3_aa: CAWSFVRGNGPATNEKLFF

j_call: TRBJ1-1
v_call: TRBV30
clone_size: .
cdr3_length: 11
d_call: .
cdr3_nt: TGTGCCTGGAGTGTTGCTCGGGCGGCTTTCTTT
cdr3_aa: CAWSVARAAFF

j_call: TRBJ2-2
v_call: TRBV2
clone_size: once
cdr3_length: 13
d_call: .
cdr3_nt: TGTGCCAGCAGGGCAGGGGTCCCCGGGGAGCTGTTTTTT
cdr3_aa: CASRAGVPGELFF

j_call: TRBJ2-7
v_call: TRBV18
clone_size: .
cdr3_length: 14
d_call: .
cdr3_nt: TGTGCCAGCTCAGACCGTTCAGCCTCCTACGAGCAGTACTTC
cdr3_aa: CASSDRSASYEQYF

j_call: TRBJ1-2
v_call: TRBV7-9
clone_size: few
cdr3_length: 14
d_call: .
cdr3_nt: TGTGCCAGCAGCTTAGCGCGACAGATTGAAGGCTACACCTTC
cdr3_aa: CASSLARQIEGYTF

j_call: TRBJ1-1
v_call: TRBV7-9
clone_size: few
cdr3_length: 13
d_call: .
cdr3_nt: TGTGCCAGCAGCATTCCACGGCTTACTGAAGCTTTCTTT
cdr3_aa: CASSIPRLTEAFF

j_call: TRBJ2-7
v_call: TRBV10-3
clone_size: .
cdr3_length: 16
d_call: TRBD1
cdr3_nt: TGTGCCATCAGTGAGTCGGAGGGTGGGACAGGCTACGAGCAGTACTTC
cdr3_aa: CAISESEGGTGYEQYF

j_call: TRBJ1-2
v_call: TRBV28
clone_size: once
cdr3_length: 13
d_call: .
cdr3_nt: TGTGCCAGCAGTCCACCGACAGATTATGGCTACACCTTC
cdr3_aa: CASSPPTDYGYTF

j_call: TRBJ2-1
v_call: TRBV29-1
clone_size: .
cdr3_length: 13
d_call: .
cdr3_nt: TGCAGCGCCCACAGGTCTTCCTACAATGAGCAGTTCTTC
cdr3_aa: CSAHRSSYNEQFF

j_call: TRBJ1-5
v_call: TRBV5-6
clone_size: .
cdr3_length: 16
d_call: TRBD1
cdr3_nt: TGTGCCAGCAGCTTTAGACAGGGGGTAGGCAATCAGCCCCAGCATTTT
cdr3_aa: CASSFRQGVGNQPQHF

j_call: TRBJ1-1
v_call: TRBV27
clone_size: .
cdr3_length: 14
d_call: .
cdr3_nt: TGTGCCAGCAGTTTAGGAAAGAGTAACACTGAAGCTTTCTTT
cdr3_aa: CASSLGKSNTEAFF

j_call: TRBJ2-5
v_call: TRBV7-7
clone_size: .
cdr3_length: 15
d_call: .
cdr3_nt: TGTGCTAGCAGCTCCCAAGGCGCAGTTCAAGAGACCCAGTACTTC
cdr3_aa: CASSSQGAVQETQYF

j_call: TRBJ1-1
v_call: TRBV30
clone_size: .
cdr3_length: 14
d_call: .
cdr3_nt: TGTGCCTGGAGTCCCAGCCCTCAAAGACTTGAAGCTTTCTTT
cdr3_aa: CAWSPSPQRLEAFF

j_call: TRBJ1-6
v_call: TRBV29-1
clone_size: .
cdr3_length: 13
d_call: .
cdr3_nt: TGCAGCGTTGTAATGGGAGGGAATTCACCCCTCCACTTT
cdr3_aa: CSVVMGGNSPLHF

j_call: TRBJ1-4
v_call: TRBV6-1
clone_size: .
cdr3_length: 13
d_call: TRBD1
cdr3_nt: TGTGCCACCAACCGGGACAGGGATCAAAAACTGTTTTTT
cdr3_aa: CATNRDRDQKLFF

j_call: TRBJ2-7
v_call: TRBV28
clone_size: .
cdr3_length: 14
d_call: .
cdr3_nt: TGTGCCAGCAGTTCGGCAGGTCTCTCCTACGAGCAGTACTTC
cdr3_aa: CASSSAGLSYEQYF

j_call: TRBJ1-1
v_call: TRBV7-2
clone_size: .
cdr3_length: 12
d_call: .
cdr3_nt: TGTGGCTCTCAGGGTAGCGGCACTGAAGCTTTCTTT
cdr3_aa: CGSQGSGTEAFF

j_call: TRBJ1-2
v_call: TRBV30
clone_size: .
cdr3_length: 14
d_call: TRBD1
cdr3_nt: TGTGCCTGGAGCCGGGACAGGGGACGGGATGGCTACACCTTC
cdr3_aa: CAWSRDRGRDGYTF

j_call: TRBJ2-1
v_call: TRBV4-3
clone_size: few
cdr3_length: 18
d_call: .
cdr3_nt: TGCGCCAGCAGCCAAGATGTCCCCGGCGTGGCCTCCTACAATGAGCAGTTCTTC
cdr3_aa: CASSQDVPGVASYNEQFF

j_call: TRBJ2-3
v_call: TRBV30
clone_size: .
cdr3_length: 13
d_call: TRBD2
cdr3_nt: TGTGCCTGGGAGGCGGGGGGGATAGATACGCAGTATTTT
cdr3_aa: CAWEAGGIDTQYF

j_call: TRBJ2-1
v_call: TRBV28
clone_size: few
cdr3_length: 11
d_call: .
cdr3_nt: TGTGCCAGCAGTTTCGGGGACGAGCAGTTCTTC
cdr3_aa: CASSFGDEQFF

j_call: TRBJ1-2
v_call: TRBV28
clone_size: once
cdr3_length: 13
d_call: .
cdr3_nt: TGTGCCAGCACCCGACAGGCAGGCTATGGCTACACCTTC
cdr3_aa: CASTRQAGYGYTF

j_call: TRBJ2-2
v_call: TRBV5-1
clone_size: .
cdr3_length: 13
d_call: .
cdr3_nt: TGCGCCAGCAGCCGGGACCAGATTGATGAGCTGTTTTTT
cdr3_aa: CASSRDQIDELFF

j_call: TRBJ1-6
v_call: TRBV5-1
clone_size: .
cdr3_length: 11
d_call: .
cdr3_nt: TGCGCCAGCTCGGGGGCCTCACCCCTCCACTTT
cdr3_aa: CASSGASPLHF

j_call: TRBJ2-2
v_call: TRBV4-3
clone_size: .
cdr3_length: 14
d_call: .
cdr3_nt: TGCGCCAGCAGCCGGCGGTTGGACACCGGGGAGCTGTTTTTT
cdr3_aa: CASSRRLDTGELFF

j_call: TRBJ2-5
v_call: TRBV11-2
clone_size: .
cdr3_length: 13
d_call: .
cdr3_nt: TGTGCCAGCAGCCCCTCCCCAGGAGAGACCCAGTACTTC
cdr3_aa: CASSPSPGETQYF

j_call: TRBJ2-5
v_call: TRBV5-6
clone_size: .
cdr3_length: 15
d_call: .
cdr3_nt: TGTGCCAGCAGCTTGGCCGTACAGCCCCAAGAGACCCAGTACTTC
cdr3_aa: CASSLAVQPQETQYF